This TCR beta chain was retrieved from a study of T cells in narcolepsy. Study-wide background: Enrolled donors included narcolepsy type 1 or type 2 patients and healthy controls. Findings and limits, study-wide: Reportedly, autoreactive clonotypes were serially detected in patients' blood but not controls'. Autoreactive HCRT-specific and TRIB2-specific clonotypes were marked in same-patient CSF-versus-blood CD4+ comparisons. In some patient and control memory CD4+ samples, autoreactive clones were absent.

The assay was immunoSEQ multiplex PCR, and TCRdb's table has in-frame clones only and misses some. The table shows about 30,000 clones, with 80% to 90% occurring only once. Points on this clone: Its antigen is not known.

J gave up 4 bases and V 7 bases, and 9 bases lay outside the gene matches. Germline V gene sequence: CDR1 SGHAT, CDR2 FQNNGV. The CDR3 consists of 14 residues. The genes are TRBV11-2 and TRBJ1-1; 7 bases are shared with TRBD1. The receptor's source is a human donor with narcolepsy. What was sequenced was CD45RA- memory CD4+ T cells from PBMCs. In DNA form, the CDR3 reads TGTGCCAGCACCCTGACAGGGAGGGGCACTGAAGCTTTCTTT. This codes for CASTLTGRGTEAFF.